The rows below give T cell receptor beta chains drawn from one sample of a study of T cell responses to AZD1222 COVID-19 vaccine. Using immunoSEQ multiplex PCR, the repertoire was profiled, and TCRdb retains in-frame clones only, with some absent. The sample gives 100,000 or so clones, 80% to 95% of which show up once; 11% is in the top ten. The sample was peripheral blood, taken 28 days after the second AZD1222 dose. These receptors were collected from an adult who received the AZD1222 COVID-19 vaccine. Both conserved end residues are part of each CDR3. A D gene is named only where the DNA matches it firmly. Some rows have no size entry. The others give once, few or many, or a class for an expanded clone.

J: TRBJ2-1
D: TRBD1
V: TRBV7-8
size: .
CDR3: CASSLGHRGAYNEQFF
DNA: TGTGCCAGCAGCTTAGGCCACAGGGGCGCCTACAATGAGCAGTTCTTC

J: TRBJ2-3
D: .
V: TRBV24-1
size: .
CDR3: CATSEGWDTQYF
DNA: TGTGCCACCAGTGAGGGGTGGGATACGCAGTATTTT

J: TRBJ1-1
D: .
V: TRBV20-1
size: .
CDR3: CSASLAALNTEAFF
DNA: TGCAGTGCTAGTTTGGCAGCTTTGAACACTGAAGCTTTCTTT

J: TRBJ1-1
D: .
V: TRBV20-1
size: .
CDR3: CSASKFGFGQSMNTEAFF
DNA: TGCAGTGCTAGTAAGTTCGGGTTTGGACAGTCCATGAACACTGAAGCTTTCTTT

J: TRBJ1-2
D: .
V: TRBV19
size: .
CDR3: CASSIQGQNYGYTF
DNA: TGTGCCAGTAGTATCCAGGGGCAGAACTATGGCTACACCTTC

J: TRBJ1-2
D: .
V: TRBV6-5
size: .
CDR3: CASRSVGRFGYTF
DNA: TGTGCCAGCCGCAGCGTCGGCAGGTTCGGCTACACCTTC

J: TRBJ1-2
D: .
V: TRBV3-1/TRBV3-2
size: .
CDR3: CASSLTDHGYTF
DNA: TGTGCCAGCAGCCTAACGGACCACGGCTACACCTTC

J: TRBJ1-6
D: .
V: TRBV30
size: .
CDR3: CAWSVLSSYNSPLHF
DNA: TGTGCCTGGAGTGTATTGAGCTCCTATAATTCACCCCTCCACTTT

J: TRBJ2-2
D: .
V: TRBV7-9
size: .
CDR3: CASSLGDPTANTGELFF
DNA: TGTGCCAGCAGCTTGGGGGATCCTACCGCGAACACCGGGGAGCTGTTTTTT

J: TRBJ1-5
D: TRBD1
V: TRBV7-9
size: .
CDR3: CASSPTGEDQPQHF
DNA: TGTGCCAGCAGCCCGACAGGGGAAGATCAGCCCCAGCATTTT

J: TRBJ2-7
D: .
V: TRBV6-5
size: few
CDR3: CASRRSGLNSYEQYF
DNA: TGTGCCAGCAGGCGGTCAGGGTTGAACTCCTACGAGCAGTACTTC

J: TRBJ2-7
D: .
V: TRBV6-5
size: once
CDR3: CASTGVNNYEQYF
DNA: TGTGCCAGCACGGGGGTCAATAATTACGAGCAGTACTTC

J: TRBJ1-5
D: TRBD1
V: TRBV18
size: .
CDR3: CASSPGQGNQPQHF
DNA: TGTGCCAGCTCACCAGGACAGGGAAATCAGCCCCAGCATTTT

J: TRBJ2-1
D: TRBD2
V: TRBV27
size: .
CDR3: CASSSPFGGRGTYEQFF
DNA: TGTGCCAGCAGTTCCCCTTTTGGCGGGAGGGGCACCTATGAGCAGTTCTTC

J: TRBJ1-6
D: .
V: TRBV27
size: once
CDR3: CASSFSYNSPLHF
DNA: TGTGCCAGCAGTTTTTCCTATAATTCACCCCTCCACTTT

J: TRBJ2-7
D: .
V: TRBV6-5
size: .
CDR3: CASWGGGTGTHEQYF
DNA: TGTGCCAGCTGGGGGGGAGGGACAGGCACACACGAGCAGTACTTC

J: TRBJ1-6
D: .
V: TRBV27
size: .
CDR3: CASSSPPGRTDSPLHF
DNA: TGTGCCAGCAGCTCCCCACCAGGGCGGACTGATTCACCCCTCCACTTT

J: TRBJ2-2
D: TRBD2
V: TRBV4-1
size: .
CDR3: CASSLRTSGGGNTGELFF
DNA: TGCGCCAGCAGCCTTAGGACTAGCGGGGGGGGCAACACCGGGGAGCTGTTTTTT

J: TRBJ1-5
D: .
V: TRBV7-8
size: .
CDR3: CASSLLVARSPQHF
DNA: TGTGCCAGCAGCTTATTGGTGGCCAGGTCCCCCCAGCATTTT

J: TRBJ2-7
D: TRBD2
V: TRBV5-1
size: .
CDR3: CASREGLVLVGYEQYF
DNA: TGCGCCAGCAGGGAAGGACTAGTTCTGGTGGGCTACGAGCAGTACTTC

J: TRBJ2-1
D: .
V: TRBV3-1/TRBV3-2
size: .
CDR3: CASSQVSNEQFF
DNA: TGTGCCAGCAGCCAAGTCAGCAATGAGCAGTTCTTC

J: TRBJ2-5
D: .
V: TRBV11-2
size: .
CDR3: CASSTTGLKTQYF
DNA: TGTGCCAGCAGCACGACAGGACTCAAGACCCAGTACTTC

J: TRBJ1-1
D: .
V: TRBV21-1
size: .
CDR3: CASRQGKNTEAFF
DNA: TGTGCCAGCAGGCAGGGAAAGAACACTGAAGCTTTCTTT